The 12 T cell receptor beta chains reported below all come from one sample, sequenced in a study of blood T cell repertoires in COVID-19. Using immunoSEQ multiplex PCR, the repertoire was profiled, and TCRdb retains in-frame clones only, with some absent. This table holds over 350,000 clones, about 90% found once. The material sequenced was PBMCs or T cells enriched from blood (not recorded which). Receptors were obtained from a young woman with acute COVID-19.

The genes are TRBV5-4 and TRBJ2-5, with D perhaps matching TRBD2 (7 bases). Per germline, CDR1 SGHNT and CDR2 YYREEE (reference sequence). Trimming left V 1 base short and J 5 bases short, with 12 bases between. There are 14 residues in the CDR3. CDR3: CASSLRGGVETQYF. DNA of the CDR3: TGTGCCAGCAGCTTGAGGGGGGGCGTGGAGACCCAGTACTTC.

The gene calls are TRBV27 and TRBJ1-1; perhaps TRBD1 as D (6 bases). Trimming pared 7 bases from V and 3 bases from J, leaving 15 bases between. This CDR3 is built from 14 residues. CDR1 and CDR2 from the germline V gene are MNHEY and SMNVEV (reference sequence). In DNA, the CDR3 is TGTGCCAGCATCAAAAACAGGGCTGACACTGAAGCTTTCTTT. Translating it yields CASIKNRADTEAFF.

This CDR3 is CASRPSKTSRETQYF. CDR3 in DNA: TGTGCCAGCAGACCCTCTAAGACTAGCCGGGAGACCCAGTACTTC. V is TRBV27 and J is TRBJ2-5, with 7 bases matching TRBD2. This CDR3 spans 15 amino acids. After removal of 6 bases from V and 5 bases from J, the junction contained 12 bases not matched to a gene. From germline, CDR1 is MNHEY and CDR2 SMNVEV (reference sequence).

This clone came up a few times. This sequence joins TRBV10-2 and TRBJ1-4; 7 bases match TRBD1. Germline loops: CDR1 WSHSY, CDR2 SAAADI. This CDR3 region has 17 residues. Trimming cost V 7 bases and J 0 bases; bases outside gene matches: 11. The CDR3 DNA follows: TGCGCCAGCACCTCCCTTTCTGGGACAGCAACTAATGAAAAACTGTTTTTT. Protein: CASTSLSGTATNEKLFF.

The chain is built from TRBV2 and TRBJ2-1; D might be TRBD1 (5 bases). The germline gives CDR1 SNHLY, CDR2 FYNNEI. Trimming stripped 3 bases from V and 4 bases from J, with 7 bases between. CDR3 length: 13 amino acids. The CDR3 reads CASSDRQYNEQFF. In DNA form, the CDR3 reads TGTGCCAGCAGTGATAGACAGTACAATGAGCAGTTCTTC.

V is TRBV14 and J is TRBJ2-7, with TRBD2 matching over 9 bases. Per the germline V gene, CDR1 is SGHDN and CDR2 is FVKESK. The CDR3 spans 16 residues. V shed 0 bases and J 4 bases; nucleotides not matched to a gene: 7. Here the CDR3 DNA reads TGTGCCAGCAGCCAAGATCACAGCGGGGGGATATACGAGCAGTACTTC. Translated, it gives CASSQDHSGGIYEQYF. The full variable domain, in which reference TRBV14 and TRBJ2-7 provide the parts outside the CDR3, is EAGVTQFPSHSVIEKGQTVTLRCDPISGHDNLYWYRRVMGKEIKFLLHFVKESKQDESGMPNNRFLAERTGGTYSTLKVQPAELEDSGVYFCASSQDHSGGIYEQYFGPGTRLTVT.

The rearrangement links TRBV6-5 to TRBJ1-4; 7 bases are shared with TRBD1. There are 15 residues in the CDR3. J was trimmed by 4 bases and V by 2 bases; bases with no gene match: 4. Germline V CDR1 and CDR2: MNHEY, SVGAGI. CDR3 DNA sequence: TGTGCCAGCAGTTACGGGACAGCCCTTAATGAAAAACTGTTTTTT. This sequence encodes CASSYGTALNEKLFF.

The J gene is TRBJ1-1, the V gene TRBV23-1; no clear D. TRBV23-1 qualifies as an ORF whose function is uncertain. With 2 bases removed from V and 1 base from J, the gap between germline ends came to 17 bases. The length of the CDR3 is 17 residues. DNA of the CDR3: TGCGCCAGCAGTCAAAAGGGAGAAGGGAGCAGGAACACTGAAGCTTTCTTT. Residues: CASSQKGEGSRNTEAFF.

This chain uses TRBV30 with TRBJ2-7; 8 bases map to TRBD1. After removal of 1 base from V and 0 bases from J, the junction contained 2 bases not matched to a gene. This CDR3 has 14 residues. Germline CDR1 GTSNPN, CDR2 SVGIG (reference sequence). This CDR3 reads CAWSAGGSSYEQYF. CDR3 nucleotides: TGTGCCTGGAGTGCAGGGGGCAGCTCCTACGAGCAGTACTTC.

This clone was seen only once. V usage is TRBV5-1 and J usage is TRBJ2-7; D is ambiguous. In germline, CDR1 is SGHRS, CDR2 YFSETQ. V gave up 0 bases and J gave up 3 bases, with 7 bases separating them. The CDR3 has 13 amino acids. The CDR3 spells CASSLGVYYEQYF. The CDR3 DNA sequence: TGCGCCAGCAGCTTGGGTGTTTACTACGAGCAGTACTTC. Variable domain in full (rest from reference TRBV5-1 and TRBJ2-7): KAGVTQTPRYLIKTRGQQVTLSCSPISGHRSVSWYQQTPGQGLQFLFEYFSETQRNKGNFPGRFSGRQFSNSRSEMNVSTLELGDSALYLCASSLGVYYEQYFGPGTRLTVT.

V is TRBV10-1 and J is TRBJ2-1; 11 positions match TRBD2. The CDR3 totals 15 residues. J was trimmed by 9 bases and V by 4 bases; bases with no gene match: 8. The germline V gene encodes CDR1 WNHNN and CDR2 SYGVQD (reference sequence). CDR3 loop: CASSALLAGEGEQFF. CDR3 sequence (DNA): TGCGCCAGCAGTGCTTTACTAGCGGGAGAGGGTGAGCAGTTCTTC.

V and J are TRBV19 and TRBJ2-4; 7 bases are a match to TRBD1. CDR3 size: 14 residues. Germline values: CDR1 LNHDA, CDR2 SQIVND (reference sequence). V lost 7 bases to trimming and J lost 2 bases; unmatched junction nucleotides: 5. CDR3 in DNA: TGTGCCAGTAACGAGGGACAGTCCAAAAACATTCAGTACTTC. Translation: CASNEGQSKNIQYF.